These 7 T cell receptor beta chains were sequenced from one sample in a study of patients and donors after allogeneic stem cell transplantation. TCRdb itself ran the RT-PCR reads through MiXCR, one entry per CDR3 protein. The sample has about 960,000 distinct CDR3 sequences, approximately 18% seen once; the top ten hold 5% to 6.5%. Material for sequencing was blood, either unsorted or a sorted T cell fraction (not recorded which). These receptor sequences come from a human donor who was either an allogeneic HSCT recipient or a stem cell or donor lymphocyte infusion donor (not recorded which). It is not recorded whose cells these are; they may come from a transplant donor.

This clonotype occurred a few times. The genes are TRBV7-6 and TRBJ2-3; possibly TRBD2 for D (6 bases). Germline V gene sequence: CDR1 SGHVS, CDR2 FNYEAQ. The CDR3 is made up of 14 amino acids. V was shortened by 2 bases and J by 7 bases, with 13 bases between the two germline ends. The CDR3 spells CASSLLSGGNTQYF. Written as DNA, the CDR3 is TGTGCCAGCAGCTTACTATCAGGAGGGAATACGCAGTATTTT.

The chain joins TRBV2 to TRBJ2-3, with 14 bases identical to TRBD2. Germline trimming cut 6 bases from V and 2 bases from J; bases unmatched to any gene: 7. There are 17 residues in the CDR3. Germline V CDR1 and CDR2: SNHLY, FYNNEI. The CDR3 protein is CASSPRGLAGVTDTQYF. CDR3 sequence (DNA): TGTGCCAGCAGCCCGAGGGGACTAGCGGGAGTCACAGATACGCAGTATTTT.

This clonotype has a handful of counts. The gene calls are TRBV7-2 and TRBJ2-1, with no clear D. CDR3 length: 14 amino acids. Trimming cost V 0 bases and J 9 bases, with 12 bases left between them. Germline V gene data show CDR1 as SGHTA and CDR2 as FQGNSA. CDR3 residues: CASSLAPLKTEQFF. The CDR3 coding sequence is TGTGCCAGCAGCTTAGCCCCTTTGAAGACTGAGCAGTTCTTC. Using reference TRBV7-2 and TRBJ2-1 for the parts outside the CDR3, the full variable domain is GAGVSQSPSNKVTEKGKDVELRCDPISGHTALYWYRQSLGQGLEFLIYFQGNSAPDKSGLPSDRFSAERTGGSVSTLTIQRTQQEDSAVYLCASSLAPLKTEQFFGPGTRLTVL.

This clonotype was seen a handful of times. The rearrangement uses TRBV20-1 and TRBJ2-5; 9 bases map to TRBD2. The CDR3 extends over 14 amino acids. J lost 4 bases, V lost 8 bases, and 11 bases had no gene match. From germline, CDR1 is DFQATT and CDR2 SNEGSKA (reference sequence). CDR3 region: CSTRRGGLGETQYF. In nucleotides, the CDR3 is TGCAGTACTCGGCGGGGGGGCCTCGGAGAGACCCAGTACTTC.

The chain couples TRBV3-1 to TRBJ1-2, with 8 bases aligning to TRBD1. Germline V gene lookup returns CDR1 LGHDT and CDR2 YNNKEL (reference sequence). V shed 2 bases, J shed 5 bases, and the junction held 4 bases outside the gene matches. The CDR3 spans 14 residues. The CDR3 region has the DNA TGTGCCAGCAGCCAACGGGGACAGGTGTATGGCTACACCTTC. Amino acids: CASSQRGQVYGYTF.

To note about this clonotype: Since a much larger clone is just one base distant, this may be a read error. The genes are TRBV29-1 and TRBJ2-1, with D hard to call. In germline, CDR1 is SQVTM, CDR2 ANQGSEA. Trimming shortened V by 7 bases and J by 4 bases, and 11 bases separated the two germline ends. This CDR3 region has 12 residues. This CDR3 reads CSGISQYNEQFF. DNA for the CDR3: TGCAGCGGCATTAGTCAGTACAATGAGCAGTTCTTC.

The rearrangement links TRBV11-2 to TRBJ2-1; the match to TRBD1 covers 9 bases. Trimming took 4 bases from V and 5 from J; bases not matched to a gene: 18. CDR1 SGHAT and CDR2 FQNNGV come from the germline V gene. CDR3 length: 19 amino acids. CDR3 in DNA: TGTGCCAGCAGCTCTAGCCCGGACAGGGGTTTATGGGGTAACAATGAGCAGTTCTTC. As protein: CASSSSPDRGLWGNNEQFF.